This TCR beta chain was sequenced during a study of blood T cell repertoires in COVID-19. On the study more broadly: Specimens from acute and convalescent COVID-19 originated in the United States, Italy and Spain.

Trimming pared 5 bases from V and 1 base from J, leaving 18 bases between. The CDR3 is 17 residues long. Germline V lookup: CDR1 SGHAT, CDR2 FQNNGV. Seattle patients were enrolled during active infection and followed longitudinally. Clones were sequenced by immunoSEQ multiplex PCR, and TCRdb holds only the in-frame ones, with some missing. The sample has some 390,000 clones, 70% to 90% seen once. The sequence was obtained from a woman aged 55 to 70 with COVID-19, enrolled during active disease. The chain recombines TRBV11-2 with TRBJ1-5; D not certain. The sample consisted of peripheral blood. The CDR3 here is CASSPGRSLASNQPQHF. CDR3 bases: TGTGCCAGCAGCCCCGGTAGGTCCCTAGCGAGCAATCAGCCCCAGCATTTT.